The entry below gives a single TCR beta chain sequence along with its context. The repertoire was sequenced with immunoSEQ multiplex PCR; TCRdb's copy has only in-frame clones and lacks some. This repertoire shows roughly 45,000 clones, 75% to 85% found once; its top ten account for about 17%. CDR1 is SGDLS, CDR2 YYNGEE, per germline. There are 18 residues in the CDR3. The V and J ends lost 1 base and 4 bases, in that order; junction bases with no gene match: 9. The sample is drawn from a study of PD-L1 blockade in urothelial cancer. Study summary: Atezolizumab (1,200 mg intravenously every 3 weeks) began in 2014 for patients.

Time point specified: pretreatment peripheral blood. The sequenced sample was PBMCs, obtained around atezolizumab (anti-PD-L1) treatment. This receptor was identified in a man aged 55 to 69 with urothelial cancer. The chain has TRBV9 and TRBJ2-1, with 12 bases matching TRBD2. The CDR3 nucleotides are TGTGCCAGCAGCGTAAGATTGGCTAGCGGGAGGGGATACAATGAGCAGTTCTTC. Translation gives CASSVRLASGRGYNEQFF.